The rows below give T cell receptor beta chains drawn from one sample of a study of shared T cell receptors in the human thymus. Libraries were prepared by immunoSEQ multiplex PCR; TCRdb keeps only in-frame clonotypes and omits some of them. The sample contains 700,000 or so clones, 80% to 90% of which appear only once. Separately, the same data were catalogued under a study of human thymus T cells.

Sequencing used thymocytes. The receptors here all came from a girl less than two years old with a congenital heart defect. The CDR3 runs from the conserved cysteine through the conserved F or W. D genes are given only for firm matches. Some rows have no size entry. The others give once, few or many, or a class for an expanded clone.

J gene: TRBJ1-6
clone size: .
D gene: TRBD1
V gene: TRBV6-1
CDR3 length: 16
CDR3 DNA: TGTGCCAGCAGTGAAAGGGGGACAGAAGTAGACTCACCCCTCCACTTT
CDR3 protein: CASSERGTEVDSPLHF

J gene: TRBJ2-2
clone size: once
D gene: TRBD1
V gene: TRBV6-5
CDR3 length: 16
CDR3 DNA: TGTGCCAGCAGTTACGTCGGGACAGGGCAGACCGGGGAGCTGTTTTTT
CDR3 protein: CASSYVGTGQTGELFF

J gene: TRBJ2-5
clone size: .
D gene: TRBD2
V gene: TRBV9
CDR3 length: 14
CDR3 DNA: TGTGCCAGCAGCGTAGCGATTAGCGGGGAGACCCAGTACTTC
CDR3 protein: CASSVAISGETQYF

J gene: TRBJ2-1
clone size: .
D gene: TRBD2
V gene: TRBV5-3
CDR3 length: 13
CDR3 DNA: TGTGCCAGAAGCCTGGGACTAGTTGTTGAGCAGTTCTTC
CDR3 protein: CARSLGLVVEQFF

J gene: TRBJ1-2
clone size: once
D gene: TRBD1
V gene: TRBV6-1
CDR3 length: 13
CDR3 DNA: TGTGCCAGCCGGGACAGGGAAACATATGGCTACACCTTC
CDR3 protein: CASRDRETYGYTF

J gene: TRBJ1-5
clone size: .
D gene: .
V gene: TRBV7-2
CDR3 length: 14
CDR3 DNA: TGTGCCAGCAGCTTATGGAGGGACGATGGGCCCCAGCATTTT
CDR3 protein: CASSLWRDDGPQHF

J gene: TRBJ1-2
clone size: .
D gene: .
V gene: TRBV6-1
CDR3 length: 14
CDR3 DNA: TGTGCCAGCAGGAACAGGGATAATCCCGGTGGCTACACCTTC
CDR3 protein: CASRNRDNPGGYTF

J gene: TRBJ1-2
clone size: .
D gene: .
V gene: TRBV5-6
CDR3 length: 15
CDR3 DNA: TGTGCCAGCAGCCCATACGGGGGGACCACCTATGGCTACACCTTC
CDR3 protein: CASSPYGGTTYGYTF

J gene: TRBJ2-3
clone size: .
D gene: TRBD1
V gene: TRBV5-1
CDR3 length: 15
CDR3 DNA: TGCGCCAGCAGCGGGACAGGGCTCAGGTCAGATACGCAGTATTTT
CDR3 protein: CASSGTGLRSDTQYF

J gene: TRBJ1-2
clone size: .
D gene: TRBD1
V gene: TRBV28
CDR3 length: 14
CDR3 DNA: TGTGCCAGCAGTTGTGACAGGGGCCACTATGGCTACACCTTC
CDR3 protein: CASSCDRGHYGYTF

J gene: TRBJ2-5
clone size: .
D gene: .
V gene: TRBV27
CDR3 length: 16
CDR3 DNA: TGTGCCAGCAGTTTGTGGGGGCAGATGTACCAAGAGACCCAGTACTTC
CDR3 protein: CASSLWGQMYQETQYF

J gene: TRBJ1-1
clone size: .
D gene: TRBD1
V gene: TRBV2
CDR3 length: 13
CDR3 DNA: TGTGCCAGCAACCGACAGGGATCCACTGAAGCTTTCTTT
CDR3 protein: CASNRQGSTEAFF

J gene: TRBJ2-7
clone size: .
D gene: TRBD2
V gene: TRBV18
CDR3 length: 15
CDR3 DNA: TGTGCCAGCTCCTTCGGGCGGGGGGGCGGATACGAGCAGTACTTC
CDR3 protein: CASSFGRGGGYEQYF

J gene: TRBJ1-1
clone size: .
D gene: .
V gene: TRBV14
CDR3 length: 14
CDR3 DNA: TGTGCCAGCAGCCCCTATTTAGTTTACAGGAAAGCTTTCTTT
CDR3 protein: CASSPYLVYRKAFF

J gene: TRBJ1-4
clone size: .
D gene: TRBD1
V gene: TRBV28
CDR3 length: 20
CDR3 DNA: TGTGCCAGCAGTCCCCTTGACAGGGGGTGGATAGAGGCAACTAATGAAAAACTGTTTTTT
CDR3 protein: CASSPLDRGWIEATNEKLFF

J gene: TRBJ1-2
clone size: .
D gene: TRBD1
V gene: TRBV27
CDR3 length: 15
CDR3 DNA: TGTGCCAGCAGGGGGGACAGCGCCCCCCAGTATGGCTACACCTTC
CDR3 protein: CASRGDSAPQYGYTF

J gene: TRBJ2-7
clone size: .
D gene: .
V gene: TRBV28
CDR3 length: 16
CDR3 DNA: TGTGCCAGCAGTAACAAGGGGGTCTTTACTACCTACGAGCAGTACTTC
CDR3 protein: CASSNKGVFTTYEQYF

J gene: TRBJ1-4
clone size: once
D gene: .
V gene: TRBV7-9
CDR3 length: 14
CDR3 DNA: TGTGCCAGCAGCTTCGGGGCAACTAATGAAAAACTGTTTTTT
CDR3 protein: CASSFGATNEKLFF

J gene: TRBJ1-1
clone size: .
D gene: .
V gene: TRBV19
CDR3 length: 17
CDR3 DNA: TGTGCCAGTAGTCCCCGTGCCAAGGGACTTGAAGCACTTGAAGCTTTCTTT
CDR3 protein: CASSPRAKGLEALEAFF

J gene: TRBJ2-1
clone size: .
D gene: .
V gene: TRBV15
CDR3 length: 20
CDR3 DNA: TGTGCCACCAGCAGAGATGCGATCAAACCATTTGCGAGCTCCTACAATGAGCAGTTCTTC
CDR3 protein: CATSRDAIKPFASSYNEQFF

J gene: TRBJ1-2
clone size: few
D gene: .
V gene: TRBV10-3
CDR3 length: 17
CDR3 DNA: TGTGCCATCAGTGAGTTTTACGGAAGTCGGGGGGCTTATGGCTACACCTTC
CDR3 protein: CAISEFYGSRGAYGYTF

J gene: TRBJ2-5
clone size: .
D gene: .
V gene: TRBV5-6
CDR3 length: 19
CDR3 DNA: TGTGCCAGCAGCCCCAGGGTAGGGGGAGTCCGCGGCCTTTTGGAGACCCAGTACTTC
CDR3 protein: CASSPRVGGVRGLLETQYF

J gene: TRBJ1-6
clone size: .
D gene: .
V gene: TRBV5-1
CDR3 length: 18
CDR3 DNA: TGCGCCAGCAGCACTGGTCGACAGGCAAGCTCCTATAATTCACCCCTCCACTTT
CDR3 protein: CASSTGRQASSYNSPLHF

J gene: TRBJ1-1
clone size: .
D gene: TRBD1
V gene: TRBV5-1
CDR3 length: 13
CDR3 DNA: TGCGCCAGCGGCCGGGACAGGGGCACTGAAGCTTTCTTT
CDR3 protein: CASGRDRGTEAFF

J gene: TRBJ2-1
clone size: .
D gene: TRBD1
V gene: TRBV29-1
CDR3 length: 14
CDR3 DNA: TGCAGCGTTGAAAGGGACAGGGCCTACAATGAGCAGTTCTTC
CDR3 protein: CSVERDRAYNEQFF

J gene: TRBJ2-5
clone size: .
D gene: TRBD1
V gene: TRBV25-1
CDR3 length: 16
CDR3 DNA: TGTGCCAGCAGTGATAGGACAGGGGGGGTACAAGAGACCCAGTACTTC
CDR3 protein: CASSDRTGGVQETQYF

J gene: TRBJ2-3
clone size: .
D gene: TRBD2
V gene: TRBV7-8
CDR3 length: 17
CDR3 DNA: TGTGCCAGCAGCTTAGCCGAGCGGGGGGCTAGCACAGATACGCAGTATTTT
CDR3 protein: CASSLAERGASTDTQYF

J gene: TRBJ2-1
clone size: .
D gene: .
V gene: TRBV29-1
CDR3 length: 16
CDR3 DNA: TGCAGCGTTGAGGAGGAATGTAGAGGGATTTACAATGAGCAGTTCTTC
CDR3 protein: CSVEEECRGIYNEQFF

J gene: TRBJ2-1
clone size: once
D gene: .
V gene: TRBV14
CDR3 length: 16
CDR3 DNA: TGTGCCAGCAGCCAAGGAGACAGGCCCTTCTACAATGAGCAGTTCTTC
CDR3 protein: CASSQGDRPFYNEQFF

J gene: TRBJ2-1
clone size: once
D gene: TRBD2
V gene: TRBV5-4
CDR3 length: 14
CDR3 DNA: TGTGCCACCTCAAAGCGGGGGGGCGGGGATGAGCAGTTCTTC
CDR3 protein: CATSKRGGGDEQFF

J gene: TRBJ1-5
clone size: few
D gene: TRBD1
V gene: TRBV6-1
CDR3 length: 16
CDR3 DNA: TGTGCCAGCAGTGAGACGACAGGGGGTACCAATCAGCCCCAGCATTTT
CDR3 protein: CASSETTGGTNQPQHF

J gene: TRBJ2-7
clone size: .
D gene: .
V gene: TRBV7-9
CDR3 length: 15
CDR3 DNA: TGTGCCAGCAGCTTAGGGACAGCGAGCTCCTACGAGCAGTACTTC
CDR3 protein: CASSLGTASSYEQYF

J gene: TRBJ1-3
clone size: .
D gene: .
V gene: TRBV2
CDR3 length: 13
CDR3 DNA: TGTGCCGGACGGACTGGGCCTCGCGACACCATATATTTT
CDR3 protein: CAGRTGPRDTIYF

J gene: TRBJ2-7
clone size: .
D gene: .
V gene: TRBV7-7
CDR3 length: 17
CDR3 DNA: TGTGCCAGCAGGCCACTATTGGACGGGGAAGAGGGCTACGAGCAGTACTTC
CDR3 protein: CASRPLLDGEEGYEQYF

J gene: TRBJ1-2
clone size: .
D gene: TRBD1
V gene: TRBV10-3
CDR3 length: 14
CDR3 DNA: TGTGCCATCAGGGGCAAGGACAGGGGCTATGGCTACACCTTC
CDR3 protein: CAIRGKDRGYGYTF

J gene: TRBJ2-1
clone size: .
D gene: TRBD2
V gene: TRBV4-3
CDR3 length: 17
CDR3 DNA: TGCGCCAGCAGCCAAGATGGTAGGGGCGGGGGGGCCCATGAGCAGTTCTTC
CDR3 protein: CASSQDGRGGGAHEQFF

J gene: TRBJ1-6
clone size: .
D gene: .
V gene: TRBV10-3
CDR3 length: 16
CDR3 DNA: TGTGCCATCGGCTCCTATGGCCAGGGGTATAATTCCCCCCTCCACTTT
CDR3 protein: CAIGSYGQGYNSPLHF

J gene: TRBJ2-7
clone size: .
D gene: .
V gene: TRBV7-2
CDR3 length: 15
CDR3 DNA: TGTGCCAGCACCACCCATAGACTCTCCCCCTACGAGCAGTACTTC
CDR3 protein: CASTTHRLSPYEQYF

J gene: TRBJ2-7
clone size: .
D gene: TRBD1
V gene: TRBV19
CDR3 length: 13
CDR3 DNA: TGTGCCAGTAGTATCGCAGGGGGCTACGAGCAGTACTTC
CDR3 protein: CASSIAGGYEQYF

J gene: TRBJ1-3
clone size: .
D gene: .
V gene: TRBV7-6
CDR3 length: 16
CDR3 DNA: TGTGCCAGCAGCTTAGCGCCCGCGGGTTCTGGAAACACCATATATTTT
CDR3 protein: CASSLAPAGSGNTIYF

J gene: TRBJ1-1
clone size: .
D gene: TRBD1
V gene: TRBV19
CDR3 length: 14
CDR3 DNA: TGTGCCAGTAGTCCGGGACAGGGGGCATCTGAAGCTTTCTTT
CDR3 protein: CASSPGQGASEAFF

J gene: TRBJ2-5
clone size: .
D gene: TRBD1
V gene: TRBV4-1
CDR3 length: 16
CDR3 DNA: TGCGCCAGCAGCCATCCTAGGAACAGGGGGCCGGAGACCCAGTACTTC
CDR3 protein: CASSHPRNRGPETQYF

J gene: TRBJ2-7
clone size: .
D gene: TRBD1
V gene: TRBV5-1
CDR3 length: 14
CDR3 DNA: TGCGCCAGCAGCCCGGGACAGGGGGCCTACGAGCAGTACTTC
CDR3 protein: CASSPGQGAYEQYF

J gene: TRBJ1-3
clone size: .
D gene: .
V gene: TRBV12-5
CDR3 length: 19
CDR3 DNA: TGTGCTAGTGGTTTGGTCGCTCACCGAACGGCTGAGGCTGGAAACACCATATATTTT
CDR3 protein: CASGLVAHRTAEAGNTIYF

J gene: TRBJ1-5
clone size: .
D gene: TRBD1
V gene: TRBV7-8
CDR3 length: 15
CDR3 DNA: TGTGCCAGCAGCCAAGCCGGACAGGCCAATCAGCCCCAGCATTTT
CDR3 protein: CASSQAGQANQPQHF

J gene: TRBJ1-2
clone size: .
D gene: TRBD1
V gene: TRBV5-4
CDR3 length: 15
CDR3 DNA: TGTGCCAGCAAGACCTGGACAGGGGACGTTCGTGGCTACACCTTC
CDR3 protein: CASKTWTGDVRGYTF

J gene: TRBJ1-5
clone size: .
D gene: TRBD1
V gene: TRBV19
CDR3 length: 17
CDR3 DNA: TGTGCCAGTAGTGTAGACAGGGGGCCAACGAGCAATCAGCCCCAGCATTTT
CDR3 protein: CASSVDRGPTSNQPQHF

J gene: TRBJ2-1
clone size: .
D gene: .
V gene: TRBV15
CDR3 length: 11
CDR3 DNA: TGTGCCACCAGGGGGGGGCAGGAGCAGTTCTTC
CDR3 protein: CATRGGQEQFF

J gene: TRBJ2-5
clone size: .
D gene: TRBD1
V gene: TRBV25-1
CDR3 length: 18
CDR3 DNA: TGTGCCAGCAGTGAATATAGGTGGACAGGGTTTAGCCAAGAGACCCAGTACTTC
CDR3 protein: CASSEYRWTGFSQETQYF

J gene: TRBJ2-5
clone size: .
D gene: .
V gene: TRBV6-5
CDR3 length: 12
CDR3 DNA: TGTGCCAGCAGTGCAGGGCAAGAGACCCAGTACTTC
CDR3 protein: CASSAGQETQYF

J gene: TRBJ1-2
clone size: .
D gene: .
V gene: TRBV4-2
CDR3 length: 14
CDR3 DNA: TGTGCCAGCAGCCAGAGGGGGGGCCGGGGAGGCTACACCTTC
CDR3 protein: CASSQRGGRGGYTF

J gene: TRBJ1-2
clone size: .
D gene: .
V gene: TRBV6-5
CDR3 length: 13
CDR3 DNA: TGTGCCAGCAGTACTCACAGGGTCGAAGGCTACACCTTC
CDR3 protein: CASSTHRVEGYTF

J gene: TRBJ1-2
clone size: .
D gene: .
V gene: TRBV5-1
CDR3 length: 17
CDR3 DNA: TGCGCCAGCAGCTTGGCGACCCGTGCCCGCGGGAATTATGGCTACACCTTC
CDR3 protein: CASSLATRARGNYGYTF

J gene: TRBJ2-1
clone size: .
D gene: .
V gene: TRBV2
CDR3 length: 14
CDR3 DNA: TGTGCCAGCAGTGAAGTCTTTGGGGGGACTGAGCAGTTCTTC
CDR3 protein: CASSEVFGGTEQFF

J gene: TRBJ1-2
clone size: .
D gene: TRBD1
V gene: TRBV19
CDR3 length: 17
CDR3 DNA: TGTGCCAGTAAGCGCCGGACAGGGGTCTCCGTTAACTATGGCTACACCTTC
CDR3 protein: CASKRRTGVSVNYGYTF

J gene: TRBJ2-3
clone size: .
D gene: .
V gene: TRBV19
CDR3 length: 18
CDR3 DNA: TGTGCCAGTAGTATTCTTTTCCCCAGTACCATGAGCACAGATACGCAGTATTTT
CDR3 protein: CASSILFPSTMSTDTQYF

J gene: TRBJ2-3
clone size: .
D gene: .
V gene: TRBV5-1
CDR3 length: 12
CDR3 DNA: TGCGCCAGCAGCTTGGCAACAGATACGCAGTATTTT
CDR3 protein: CASSLATDTQYF

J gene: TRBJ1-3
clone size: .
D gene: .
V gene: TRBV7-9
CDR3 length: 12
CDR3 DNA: TGTGCCATCGGACAGCCTGGAAACACCATATATTTT
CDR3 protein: CAIGQPGNTIYF

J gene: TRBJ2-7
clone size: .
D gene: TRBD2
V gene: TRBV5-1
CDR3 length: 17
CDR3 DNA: TGCGCCAGCAGCCCCACGGGGGGGGGTTCCCTCCCCTACGAGCAGTACTTC
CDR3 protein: CASSPTGGGSLPYEQYF